The rows below give T cell receptor beta chains drawn from one sample of a study of T cell responses to AZD1222 COVID-19 vaccine. Sequencing was performed with immunoSEQ multiplex PCR; in TCRdb, only in-frame clones are kept and a portion is missing. This table holds 100,000 or so clones, 70% to 90% found once. Sample: peripheral blood, taken 28 days after the second AZD1222 dose. The origin of the receptors is an adult who received the AZD1222 COVID-19 vaccine. Each CDR3 is given with its conserved first and last residue. A D gene is named only where the DNA matches it firmly. A clone size is listed for some rows: how often the clone was seen (once, few, many), or a class if it is expanded.

NA NA TRBJ2-3 TRBV7-8 CASSQGTRTDTQYF TGTGCCAGCAGCCAAGGGACCCGCACAGATACGCAGTATTTT
NA NA TRBJ1-6 TRBV5-6 CASSLYQGVNSPLHF TGTGCCAGCAGCTTGTATCAGGGTGTAAATTCACCCCTCCACTTT
NA NA TRBJ1-4 TRBV28 CASSPWGEAREKLFF TGTGCCAGCAGTCCGTGGGGGGAGGCAAGGGAAAAACTGTTTTTT
NA TRBD2 TRBJ2-7 TRBV9 CASSGSSGSSYEQYF TGTGCCAGCAGCGGTTCTAGCGGTTCGTCCTACGAGCAGTACTTC
NA NA TRBJ2-7 TRBV27 CASSLSPATYTYEQYF TGTGCCAGCAGTTTATCTCCTGCGACATATACCTACGAGCAGTACTTC
few TRBD2 TRBJ2-2 TRBV6-4 CASRGLANTGELFF TGTGCCAGCAGAGGACTAGCGAACACCGGGGAGCTGTTTTTT
NA NA TRBJ1-5 TRBV19 CASSIVDYSNQPQHF TGTGCCAGTAGTATCGTGGATTATAGCAATCAGCCCCAGCATTTT
NA NA TRBJ1-1 TRBV18 CASSRRVRGYEAFF TGTGCCAGCTCACGCCGCGTCAGGGGATACGAAGCTTTCTTT
NA NA TRBJ2-1 TRBV7-3 CASSLRGASYNEQFF TGTGCCAGCAGCTTACGCGGGGCCTCCTACAATGAGCAGTTCTTC
NA TRBD1 TRBJ1-5 TRBV6-4 CASSDRGLAQPQHF TGTGCCAGCAGTGACAGGGGGCTAGCTCAGCCCCAGCATTTT
NA TRBD2 TRBJ2-2 TRBV7-2 CASSARTSRLNTGELFF TGTGCCAGCAGCGCCCGGACTAGCCGTTTAAACACCGGGGAGCTGTTTTTT
NA TRBD1 TRBJ1-5 TRBV6-5 CASTRIQGNQPQHF TGTGCCAGCACCCGGATACAGGGGAATCAGCCCCAGCATTTT
NA NA TRBJ1-1 TRBV6-5 CASSSSEGGTEAFF TGTGCCAGCAGTTCCTCTGAGGGTGGGACTGAAGCTTTCTTT
NA NA TRBJ1-6 TRBV3-1/TRBV3-2 CASSPRDASANSPLHF TGTGCCAGCAGCCCACGGGACGCCAGTGCTAATTCACCCCTCCACTTT
NA TRBD1 TRBJ2-3 TRBV3-1/TRBV3-2 CASSQGTGYATDTQYF TGTGCCAGCAGCCAAGGGACAGGGTATGCCACAGATACGCAGTATTTT
NA TRBD2 TRBJ2-5 TRBV4-2 CASSQELAGGPLSETQYF TGTGCCAGCAGCCAAGAACTAGCGGGAGGGCCGTTGTCGGAGACCCAGTACTTC